This TCR beta chain was sequenced for a study of T cell changes during pregnancy in multiple sclerosis (dated by TCRdb to the late 2010s). Background on the whole study: The study examined how the T cell repertoire changed over the course of pregnancy in women with multiple sclerosis.

The method behind the library was the immunoSEQ multiplex PCR assay. The clones in this table, taken by TCRdb from immuneACCESS, are in-frame only. Not every clone is retained; where verified, under half of the shortfall comes from an unresolved V gene, and the cause of the rest is unknown. The sample contains just under 65,000 clones, roughly 92% of them found a single time. Around 3% of the sample is taken by the ten largest. V was cut back by 5 bases and J by 0 bases, leaving a gap of 11 bases between them. Counted from cysteine to phenylalanine, this CDR3 has 15 amino acids. CDR3 DNA is the only sequence kept; it has 45 bases, read in frame from the first base. From the germline V gene (reference sequence), CDR1 is LNHDA and CDR2 is SQIVND. This clone was recorded once. The antigen this receptor binds is unknown. Nothing much larger sits one base from this clone, and base qualities are not available.

The source material was CD8+ T cells from peripheral blood mononuclear cells, sampled in the second trimester of pregnancy. The sequence links TRBV19 to TRBJ2-1; the D gene is perhaps TRBD1, on 7 matching bases. The sequence was collected from a female donor with multiple sclerosis, enrolled in a pregnancy study. For the CDR3, the sequence is CASSAGQSSYNEQFF. The DNA is TGTGCCAGTAGTGCGGGACAGAGCTCCTACAATGAGCAGTTCTTC.